A single sample is the source of the 22 T cell receptor beta chains below, sequenced in a study of Ad26.COV2.S vaccination and SARS-CoV-2 variants. Treatment noted: around 19 received Ad26.COV2.S at low or high dose, single or two shots; about 5 received placebo; per-sample allocation not given. Samples were taken on day 63 after the first vaccine or placebo injection. Sequenced by immunoSEQ multiplex PCR; TCRdb stores in-frame clones only, minus some. This table holds around 450,000 clones, 89% found once. The sequencing here drew on peripheral blood, taken in a trial of Ad26.COV2.S vaccine versus placebo. The receptors were gathered from a person aged 18-60 years who received the Ad26.COV2.S COVID-19 vaccine or a placebo.

V is TRBV28 and J is TRBJ1-2; no clear D. Germline values: CDR1 MDHEN, CDR2 SYDVKM. This CDR3 is 12 amino acids long. V dropped 8 bases and J dropped 2 bases, with 9 bases sitting between them. In nucleotides, the CDR3 is TGTGCCAGCTTTAGGGTGAACTATGGCTACACCTTC. Translation: CASFRVNYGYTF.

This clone is a singleton in its sample. At one of its ends the junction is not consistent with the germline gene, which may arise from a read error. The J gene is TRBJ2-1, the V gene TRBV5-1; TRBD2 agrees at 14 bases. The CDR3 spans 16 residues. Germline V gene sequence: CDR1 SGHRS, CDR2 YFSETQ. Here the CDR3 reads CASSLGLAGAYSEQFF. CDR3 nucleotide sequence: TGCGCCAGCAGCCTGGGACTAGCGGGAGCCTACAGTGAGCAGTTCTTC.

The V and J genes are TRBV5-1 and TRBJ2-1; D may be TRBD2 (6 bases). Germline CDR1 reads SGHRS; CDR2 reads YFSETQ. The CDR3 is 14 amino acids. V lost 5 bases and J lost 7, with 16 bases in between. The DNA of the CDR3 is TGCGCCAGCAGACCCCGGGACTCCCTTAATGAGCAGTTCTTC. Its translation is CASRPRDSLNEQFF.

The V gene is TRBV5-1, the J gene TRBJ2-5; 7 nucleotides match TRBD1. With 6 bases clipped from V and 2 bases from J, the junction kept 7 bases outside the gene matches. The CDR3 totals 14 residues. The germline gives CDR1 SGHRS, CDR2 YFSETQ. The CDR3: CASNRGQRQETQYF. CDR3 bases: TGCGCCAGCAACCGGGGACAGAGGCAAGAGACCCAGTACTTC.

The chain combines TRBV28 with TRBJ2-7; 9 positions agree with TRBD1. Per the germline V gene, CDR1 is MDHEN and CDR2 is SYDVKM. The CDR3 extends over 16 amino acids. After removal of 4 bases from V and 3 bases from J, the junction contained 10 bases not matched to a gene. The CDR3 protein is CASSSPSGQGGYEQYF. The CDR3 DNA sequence: TGTGCCAGCAGTTCCCCCTCGGGACAGGGCGGCTACGAGCAGTACTTC.

This clone has a single count. The gene calls are TRBV7-9 and TRBJ1-1; tentative D call: TRBD1 (5 bases). The CDR3 has 13 amino acids. Trimming removed 1 base from V and 8 bases from J, with 11 bases in between. CDR1 is SEHNR and CDR2 is FQNEAQ in the germline V gene (reference sequence). In DNA, the CDR3 is TGTGCCAGCAGCTTAGGGGGCGCATTCGAAGCTTTCTTT. Amino acids: CASSLGGAFEAFF.

The V call is TRBV16, the J call TRBJ2-3; D is unclear. V was cut by 1 base and J by 4 bases, with 6 bases left in between. The CDR3 totals 13 residues. CDR1 KGHSY and CDR2 FQNENV come from the germline V gene. In DNA, the CDR3 is TGTGCCAGCAGCCAATATCCGGCAGATACGCAGTATTTT. It specifies CASSQYPADTQYF.

The CDR3 nucleotides are TGTGCCAGCAGTTTCTCCAGGGGGGAAGGCTACACCTTC. Translation gives CASSFSRGEGYTF. The J gene is TRBJ1-2, the V gene TRBV12-3 or TRBV12-4, with TRBD1 matching over 7 bases. Trimming cost V 3 bases and J 8 bases; bases outside gene matches: 6. This CDR3 is 13 amino acids long.

This sequence joins TRBV7-2 and TRBJ1-5, with D possibly TRBD1 on 6 matching bases. The CDR3 contains 14 residues. Trimming left V 1 base short and J 7 bases short, with 11 bases between. The V gene's germline CDR1 is SGHTA and CDR2 FQGNSA. The CDR3 protein is CASSLVGGWQPQHF. For the CDR3, the DNA is TGTGCCAGCAGCTTAGTTGGGGGCTGGCAGCCCCAGCATTTT.

The chain employs TRBV18 and TRBJ2-1, with 9 nucleotides matching TRBD2. The germline gives CDR1 KGHSH, CDR2 LQKENI. With 3 bases clipped from V and 7 bases from J, the junction kept 4 bases outside the gene matches. The CDR3 length is 14 residues. The CDR3 is CASSPSSGVNEQFF. DNA for the CDR3: TGTGCCAGCTCACCGTCTAGCGGGGTAAATGAGCAGTTCTTC.

This clone was seen once. CDR3 sequence (DNA): TGTGCCACCAGTGGTGGACCTCAACCTTTCACAGATACGCAGTATTTT. Encoded protein: CATSGGPQPFTDTQYF. V and J are TRBV24-1 and TRBJ2-3; D is unclear. CDR3 length: 16 residues. The V gene's germline CDR1 is KGHDR and CDR2 SFDVKD. Trimming left V 5 bases short and J 2 bases short, with 16 bases between.

This clone has only one observation. V gene TRBV3-1 (or the pseudogene TRBV3-2) combines with J gene TRBJ2-7, with a tentative D call TRBD2 (6 bases). Germline loops: CDR1 LGHDT, CDR2 YNNKEL (reference sequence). The CDR3 is made up of 17 amino acids. Trimming took off 1 base at V and 1 base at J, with 17 bases between the two ends. CDR3 sequence reads: CASSQGPRDGGSYEQYF. CDR3 DNA: TGTGCCAGCAGCCAAGGTCCCCGGGACGGGGGATCCTACGAGCAGTACTTC.

Details on this clone: Other nucleotide sequences in the sample specify the same CDR3. The V gene is TRBV28, the J gene TRBJ1-2; no firm D call. Germline loops: CDR1 MDHEN, CDR2 SYDVKM. The ends were cut back, 5 bases at V and 8 bases at J, with 12 bases in the middle. The CDR3 has 12 amino acids. CDR3: CASSPRGWGYTF. In nucleotides, the CDR3 is TGTGCCAGCAGTCCTAGAGGGTGGGGCTACACCTTC.

The chain uses TRBV5-1 and TRBJ2-3, with D maybe TRBD1 (5 bases). In germline, CDR1 is SGHRS, CDR2 YFSETQ. V was shortened by 6 bases and J by 7 bases, with 18 bases between the two germline ends. The CDR3 has 14 amino acids. The CDR3 loop reads CASNRDSPQYTQYF. The CDR3 DNA is TGCGCCAGCAATAGAGACAGCCCACAATATACGCAGTATTTT.

V usage is TRBV18 and J usage is TRBJ2-2; no clear D gene. The CDR3 loop spans 13 amino acids. V was pared by 6 bases and J by 3 bases, with 8 bases between. The germline gives CDR1 KGHSH, CDR2 LQKENI. The CDR3 here is CASSPTDTGELFF. The CDR3 nucleotides read TGTGCCAGCTCCCCGACGGACACCGGGGAGCTGTTTTTT.

The chain joins TRBV2 to TRBJ2-1; 12 bases map to TRBD2. The CDR3 consists of 20 residues. Unmatched junction bases numbered 14, after V lost 4 bases and J lost 1 base. Germline V gene lookup returns CDR1 SNHLY and CDR2 FYNNEI. CDR3 sequence reads: CASSGLAGGPPFSSYNEQFF. Written as DNA, the CDR3 is TGTGCCAGCAGTGGGCTAGCGGGAGGGCCCCCTTTCAGTTCCTACAATGAGCAGTTCTTC. Full variable domain (missing parts from reference TRBV2 and TRBJ2-1): EPEVTQTPSHQVTQMGQEVILRCVPISNHLYFYWYRQILGQKVEFLVSFYNNEISEKSEIFDDQFSVERPDGSNFTLKIRSTKLEDSAMYFCASSGLAGGPPFSSYNEQFFGPGTRLTVL.

The chain couples TRBV5-1 to TRBJ2-5; 7 bases are shared with TRBD2. CDR3 length: 17 residues. J gave up 0 bases and V 0 bases, and 8 bases lay outside the gene matches. Germline CDR1 reads SGHRS; CDR2 reads YFSETQ. The CDR3: CASSLVISGVYQETQYF. DNA for the CDR3: TGCGCCAGCAGCTTGGTCATCAGCGGGGTGTACCAAGAGACCCAGTACTTC.

The chain combines TRBV7-3 with TRBJ2-3; D is ambiguous. The CDR3 totals 13 residues. Trimming stripped 6 bases from V and 1 base from J, with 8 bases between. Per the germline V gene, CDR1 is SGHTA and CDR2 is FQGTGA. The CDR3 reads CASSSYRTDTQYF. The CDR3, as DNA: TGTGCCAGCAGTTCTTATCGCACAGATACGCAGTATTTT.

This clone was detected once. J is TRBJ2-7 and V is TRBV4-3; tentative D call: TRBD1 (5 bases). The CDR3 spans 19 residues. Germline values: CDR1 LGHNA, CDR2 YSLEER. The germline V and J ends were trimmed by 1 base and 2 bases, with 24 bases remaining between them. The CDR3 DNA is TGCGCCAGCAGCCAAGGGGAAGGGGCCAACAAGGGAAAACCCTACGAGCAGTACTTC. It encodes CASSQGEGANKGKPYEQYF.

V is TRBV28 and J is TRBJ1-1; no definite D call. The CDR3 runs 15 residues. The V gene lost 3 bases and the J gene lost 0 bases, with 11 bases spanning the gap. Germline CDR1 is MDHEN and CDR2 is SYDVKM. The CDR3 DNA is TGTGCCAGCAGTTTGGCGACGGCCATGAACACTGAAGCTTTCTTT. Protein product: CASSLATAMNTEAFF.

The CDR3 spells CASSPGLAAETQYF. The CDR3 DNA follows: TGTGCCAGCTCCCCGGGACTAGCGGCAGAGACCCAGTACTTC. J is TRBJ2-5 and V is TRBV18, with 11 bases matching TRBD2. The germline V gene encodes CDR1 KGHSH and CDR2 LQKENI. Trimming cost V 6 bases and J 4 bases; bases outside gene matches: 4. CDR3 length equals 14 residues.

The chain is built from TRBV12-5 and TRBJ1-2; weak D call: TRBD1 (6 bases). Germline CDR1 and CDR2: LGHNT and FRNRAP. The CDR3 consists of 18 residues. The V end lost 1 base, the J end lost 0 bases, and 18 bases lay between the germline ends. The CDR3 loop is CASGLGGTQVRANYGYTF. CDR3 DNA sequence: TGTGCTAGTGGTTTGGGAGGGACACAGGTGAGAGCTAACTATGGCTACACCTTC.